This T cell receptor (beta chain) was documented in a study of Graves' ophthalmopathy and Graves' hyperthyroidism (dated by TCRdb to 2016 to 2019). Background on the whole study: Hyperthyroidism was defined as stable when no progression to ophthalmopathy occurred within 18 months of follow-up. To explore V-J signatures distinguishing ophthalmopathy from hyperthyroidism, a discovery set of about 99 patients (fewer than 45 ophthalmopathy, roughly 60 stable hyperthyroidism) was enrolled. For independent validation, a separate cohort was made up of roughly 19 hyperthyroidism patients plus 17 patients who later progressed from hyperthyroidism to ophthalmopathy. After sampling, hyperthyroidism patients received methimazole starting at 30 mg daily, and ophthalmopathy patients received high-dose intravenous methylprednisolone. In total, over 130 blood samples were TCR-sequenced: 40 to 45 ophthalmopathy, approximately 75 hyperthyroidism and about 17 hyperthyroidism-to-ophthalmopathy patients. T-cell repertoires of thyroid tissue and blood were compared in over 5 hyperthyroidism patients. The study used signatures of the TCR beta repertoire to tell Graves' ophthalmopathy apart from Graves' hyperthyroidism and to predict which patients would progress to ophthalmopathy. Findings and caveats that apply to the study as a whole: No statistical method was used to predetermine the sample size, and group allocation was not hidden from the investigators. Among expanded thyroid clonotypes with frequency above 0.001, most also showed up in blood, which suggests that blood repertoires may reflect the thyroid immune response. Ophthalmopathy was separated from stable hyperthyroidism by the 13-signature model with about 85% sensitivity and 81% to 83% specificity in cross-validation and with 80%/75% in the test set. In validation, the model predicted ophthalmopathy progression with about 64% sensitivity and approximately 72% specificity; around twelve predicted patients were CT-confirmed with GO in a median of around 6.5 months.

The hyperthyroidism patients were 18 to 65 years old and newly diagnosed, with a disease duration of less than 2 months. Patients with other autoimmune diseases, uncontrolled infections, pregnancy or lactation were excluded. Clinical symptoms, serum thyroxine, TRAb, thyroid ultrasound and orbital computed tomography formed the basis of the diagnosis. Total RNA was extracted with Trizol reagent and quality-checked on an Agilent 2100 Bioanalyzer. A few counts support this clonotype. Its recognized antigen is unknown. There are no base qualities to consult, and no much larger clone falls within one base. TCR beta CDR3 regions were amplified from RNA transcripts for repertoire sequencing. HTBI primers and the Qiagen OneStep RT-PCR kit were used in a first-round RT-PCR, which was followed by a second-round multiplex PCR, size selection and purification. The libraries underwent paired-end sequencing with 100 bp reads on an Illumina HiSeq2000. The authors' analysis ran thus. SOAPnuke was used to process the reads, removing any read that contained adapters or uncalled bases, had a mean Phred below 15, or lacked an exact match to the constant primer or identifier. COPE v1.2.5 was used to merge the high-quality paired reads. Each unique nucleotide sequence was treated as a clonotype, and MiTCR v1.1 was used to align the clonotypes to the IMGT TRB V, D and J references. The analysis was limited to V-J combinations with a frequency above 0.0001, which together covered over 99% of the repertoires. For each V-J combination, a TCR clonal expansion and chaos score was defined as F50 clonal expansion divided by the chaos observed in the TCRdist matrix. Features were reduced by Welch's t-statistics and random forest to around 13 V-J combinations, which fed a naive Bayes classifier. Thyroid-blood repertoire similarity was quantified with the Morisita-Horn index. TCRdb reran the public reads through fastp at Q25 and MiXCR, keeping productive beta chains. CDR3 protein duplicates are merged, each entry listing the most common genes and DNA. In this record, the V and J calls reflect TCRdb's handling and not the investigators' own analysis. The sample profile shows some 1.1 million distinct CDR3 sequences; about two fifths of them were found once. The ten largest clones capture 11% of the sample.

Unmatched junction bases come to 11, with V trimmed by 7 bases and J by 5 bases. From its cysteine to its phenylalanine, the CDR3 spans 14 amino acids. Of all the DNA, just the CDR3 is kept, 42 bases in frame from base 1. Taken from the germline V gene, the CDR1 and CDR2 loops are MDHEN and SYDVKM. The sequence derives from an adult man with Graves' hyperthyroidism. The sequenced sample was peripheral blood or thyroid tissue (not recorded which). The chain joins TRBV28 to TRBJ2-7, and 7 junction bases match TRBD2. The nucleotide sequence reads TGTGCCAGCAACACTCAGGCGGGGGACGACGAGCAGTACTTC. This encodes CASNTQAGDDEQYF.